One sample yielded the 16 T cell receptor beta chains listed below, sequenced in a study of read filtering for tumor transcriptome and immune sequencing (dated by TCRdb to the early 2020s). Sequencer: Illumina HiSeq 4000. The Immunoverse kit was used to build TCR libraries from about 400 ng RNA, with molecular barcoded adaptors covering alpha/delta and beta/gamma chains. TCRdb trimmed public reads at Q25 via fastp, called clones via MiXCR and kept in-frame beta chains. Every distinct CDR3 protein forms one entry, paired with its most common genes and DNA. The sample yields over 50,000 distinct CDR3 sequences; roughly 19% were counted once. Of the sample, approximately 11% falls within the top ten clones. Sequencing was carried out using a population of CD138-negative cells sorted from bone marrow. Interpreted using the paper, the cell subset or site label stands for: bone marrow mononuclear cells depleted of CD138+ plasma/myeloma cells by negative magnetic selection. These receptors came from a donor at least 40 years old with multiple myeloma.

This clonotype was observed a few times. V gene TRBV30 combines with J gene TRBJ2-3; D unresolved. V was shortened by 0 bases and J by 4 bases, with 17 bases between the two germline ends. The CDR3 has 16 amino acids. The germline gives CDR1 GTSNPN, CDR2 SVGIG (reference sequence). In DNA form, the CDR3 reads TGTGCCTGGAGTGTGGGTGTGTCCGTTGATGCAGATACGCAGTATTTT. It yields the protein CAWSVGVSVDADTQYF. Full variable domain (remainder filled in from reference TRBV30 and TRBJ2-3): SQTIHQWPATLVQPVGSPLSLECTVEGTSNPNLYWYRQAAGRGLQLLFYSVGIGQISSEVPQNLSASRPQDRQFILSSKKLLLSDSGFYLCAWSVGVSVDADTQYFGPGTRLTVL.

The chain is built from TRBV30 and TRBJ1-3; 7 nucleotides agree with TRBD1. V gave up 3 bases and J gave up 3 bases; unmatched junction bases: 8. CDR3 length equals 15 residues. CDR1 and CDR2 (germline): GTSNPN, SVGIG (reference sequence). The CDR3 DNA reads TGTGCCTGGAGAAAACCCGGGACAGATGGAAACACCATATATTTT. It translates to CAWRKPGTDGNTIYF.

Ten or more counts support this clonotype. V is TRBV5-1 and J is TRBJ2-5; D perhaps matches TRBD2 (5 bases). Germline CDR1 and CDR2: SGHRS and YFSETQ. Trimming took off 2 bases at V and 7 bases at J, with 9 bases between the two ends. The CDR3 totals 12 residues. The CDR3 loop reads CASSFEEGTQYF. CDR3 bases: TGCGCCAGCAGCTTTGAAGAGGGGACCCAGTACTTC.

This clonotype has at least ten counts. The J gene is TRBJ1-2, the V gene TRBV27; D call uncertain. Trimming left V 3 bases short and J 2 bases short, with 10 bases between. The germline V gene encodes CDR1 MNHEY and CDR2 SMNVEV (reference sequence). This CDR3 has 14 residues. The DNA for the CDR3 is TGTGCCAGCAGTTTTAAAGGGCAGAACTATGGCTACACCTTC. Protein product: CASSFKGQNYGYTF.

This clonotype has at least ten counts. V usage is TRBV27 and J usage is TRBJ1-4, with D possibly matching TRBD1 (5 bases). CDR1 is MNHEY and CDR2 is SMNVEV in the germline V gene (reference sequence). V was clipped by 3 bases and J by 6 bases, with 11 bases between them. CDR3 size: 14 residues. The CDR3 loop is CASSFGAADEKLFF. Here the CDR3 DNA reads TGTGCCAGCAGTTTTGGGGCGGCGGATGAAAAACTGTTTTTT.

This clonotype has just a few counts. V is TRBV19 and J is TRBJ1-5, with D perhaps matching TRBD1 (6 bases). The CDR3 covers 17 residues. The germline CDR1 and CDR2 sequences are LNHDA and SQIVND (reference sequence). Trimming took 5 bases from V and 7 from J, leaving 24 bases between them. The CDR3 is CASSALPGARGIQPQHF. The CDR3 bases are TGTGCCAGTAGTGCACTCCCGGGGGCGCGAGGCATCCAGCCCCAGCATTTT.

Many counts were recorded for this clonotype. V and J are TRBV5-1 and TRBJ2-3, with 7 bases aligning to TRBD1. Trimming at V came to 4 bases and at J to 3 bases, leaving 8 bases not matched to a gene. Germline V gives CDR1 SGHRS, CDR2 YFSETQ. The CDR3 extends over 15 amino acids. Written as DNA, the CDR3 is TGCGCCAGCAGCCCCAGGACAGGTACTACAGATACGCAGTATTTT. Its translation is CASSPRTGTTDTQYF.

This clonotype has only a few counts. The chain has TRBV30 and TRBJ2-2; D tentatively fits TRBD1 or TRBD2 (5 bases each). The CDR3 has 13 residues. Trimming stripped 3 bases from V and 4 bases from J, with 9 bases between. Germline V lookup: CDR1 GTSNPN, CDR2 SVGIG (reference sequence). The CDR3 DNA reads TGTGCCTGGAGAGCCGGGACCACCGGGGAGCTGTTTTTT. Translating it yields CAWRAGTTGELFF.

This clonotype was seen repeatedly, ten times or more. The chain couples TRBV2 to TRBJ2-3; TRBD2 agrees at 11 bases. Germline V CDR1 and CDR2: SNHLY, FYNNEI. Trimming took 4 bases from V and 4 from J; bases not matched to a gene: 13. The CDR3 extends over 18 amino acids. The CDR3 DNA follows: TGTGCCAGCAGTGGGTATCCTAGCGGGGGGCGTCAGCCAGATACGCAGTATTTT. Protein product: CASSGYPSGGRQPDTQYF.

Of note for this clonotype: This may come from a read error, since a much larger clone is one base off. This rearrangement joins TRBV14 to TRBJ2-5; no definite D call. CDR1 is SGHDN, CDR2 FVKESK, per germline. There are 12 residues in the CDR3. CDR3 in DNA: TGTCCCAGCAGCCAAGTCGTGGGGACCCAGTACTTC. It yields the protein CPSSQVVGTQYF.

This clonotype was counted only a few times. V is TRBV20-1 and J is TRBJ2-7, with 8 bases matching TRBD2. Trimming cost V 5 bases and J 0 bases; bases outside gene matches: 9. The CDR3 loop spans 15 amino acids. Germline assignment: CDR1 DFQATT and CDR2 SNEGSKA (reference sequence). This CDR3 is CSALRTSRSSYEQYF. The CDR3 DNA follows: TGCAGTGCTTTAAGGACTAGCAGGAGCTCCTACGAGCAGTACTTC.

This clonotype was found many times. The chain couples TRBV29-1 to TRBJ2-1; maybe TRBD2 (5 bases). Germline V gives CDR1 SQVTM, CDR2 ANQGSEA. This CDR3 region has 13 residues. Trimming stripped 5 bases from V and 4 bases from J, with 12 bases between. CDR3 loop: CSVNTGRYNEQFF. CDR3 DNA sequence: TGCAGCGTTAATACGGGGAGATACAATGAGCAGTTCTTC.

In this sample, this clonotype is medium-sized. The gene calls are TRBV28 and TRBJ2-3; D perhaps matches TRBD2 (6 bases). CDR1 and CDR2 from the germline V gene are MDHEN and SYDVKM. The V end lost 2 bases, the J end lost 2 bases, and 14 bases lay between the germline ends. The CDR3 runs to 16 residues. The CDR3 spells CASSLEGLSPTDTQYF. The CDR3, as DNA: TGTGCCAGCAGTTTAGAAGGACTATCCCCCACAGATACGCAGTATTTT.

This clonotype appeared many times. The chain has TRBV5-1 and TRBJ2-5; D possibly uses TRBD1 or TRBD2 (5 bases each). This CDR3 has 15 residues. The V and J ends lost 0 bases and 1 base respectively, with 10 bases between them. In germline, CDR1 is SGHRS, CDR2 YFSETQ. CDR3 nucleotides: TGCGCCAGCAGCTTGGATCGGGGCCTCCAAGAGACCCAGTACTTC. Amino acid sequence: CASSLDRGLQETQYF. The full variable domain, completed using reference TRBV5-1 and TRBJ2-5, is KAGVTQTPRYLIKTRGQQVTLSCSPISGHRSVSWYQQTPGQGLQFLFEYFSETQRNKGNFPGRFSGRQFSNSRSEMNVSTLELGDSALYLCASSLDRGLQETQYFGPGTRLLVL.

Of note for this clonotype: This clone may be a read error of a much larger clone one base away. V and J are TRBV5-6 and TRBJ1-6, with 7 positions matching TRBD1. The CDR3 length is 13 residues. CDR1 and CDR2 (germline): SGHDT, YYEEEE. CDR3 DNA sequence: TGTGCCACCTCGACAGGGAGGTATTCACCCCCCCACTTT. This sequence encodes CATSTGRYSPPHF.

The sample holds one count of this clonotype. A much larger clone lies a single base off, so this may be a read error. This rearrangement joins TRBV19 to TRBJ2-7, with D tentatively TRBD1 (5 bases). Germline V gene lookup returns CDR1 LNHDA and CDR2 SQIVND (reference sequence). The length of the CDR3 is 14 residues. V was shortened by 8 bases and J by 0 bases, with 14 bases between the two germline ends. This chain's CDR3 is CASGTGRNSYEQYF. The CDR3 DNA follows: TGTGCCAGTGGTACAGGACGGAACTCCTACGAGCAGTACTTC.